This paragraph covers one T cell receptor (beta chain) sequence. Per germline, CDR1 SEHNR and CDR2 FQNEAQ (reference sequence). The CDR3 spans 14 residues. Trimming left V 5 bases short and J 5 bases short, with 15 bases between. The data are from a study of T-cell reconstitution after alpha-beta-depleted transplantation in children. The authors prepared the TCRbeta library with unique molecular identifiers. Each CDR3 protein is one row after TCRdb ran MiXCR on the PCR reads. The table lists 200,000 to 250,000 distinct CDR3 sequences, approximately 10% of them singletons. The genes are TRBV7-9 and TRBJ1-1; a possible D gene is TRBD1 (6 bases). The clonotype originates from a human donor who donated a stem cell graft to a child with acute lymphoblastic leukemia. The starting material was PBMCs from the stem cell graft donor, obtained from the stem cell graft. The CDR3 region is CASSHPSGDTEAFF. CDR3 DNA: TGTGCCAGCAGCCACCCTTCAGGGGATACTGAAGCTTTCTTT.